Each of the 14 T cell receptor beta chains below was sequenced from the same sample in a study of identical twins. TCRdb itself ran the 5' RACE reads through MiXCR, one entry per CDR3 protein. The sample carries around 240,000 distinct CDR3 sequences, around 7% recorded once. The data also belong to a second study, concerning yellow fever vaccine responses in identical twins.

What was sequenced was memory (CD45RO+) T cells sorted from blood. These receptors were taken from a woman aged 18-35 years in good health.

At least ten counts were recorded for this clonotype. The rearrangement uses TRBV20-1 and TRBJ1-1; 7 positions match TRBD1. CDR1 is DFQATT, CDR2 SNEGSKA, per germline (reference sequence). The trim removed 5 bases at V and 7 bases at J, leaving 7 bases unmatched. This CDR3 has 12 amino acids. CDR3 DNA sequence: TGCAGTGCTCCAAACAGGGGAGGTGAAGCTTTCTTT. It encodes CSAPNRGGEAFF.

This clonotype was seen repeatedly, ten times or more. The V call is TRBV24-1, the J call TRBJ2-1, with 8 bases matching TRBD2. The V and J ends lost 3 bases and 3 bases, in that order; junction bases with no gene match: 6. The CDR3 totals 16 residues. CDR1 KGHDR and CDR2 SFDVKD come from the germline V gene. The DNA of the CDR3 is TGTGCCACCAGTGATGCCACCGGGACTAGCTACAATGAGCAGTTCTTC. Translating it yields CATSDATGTSYNEQFF.

This clonotype was counted only a few times. The V call is TRBV11-2, the J call TRBJ2-7; 8 bases are shared with TRBD1. The V and J ends lost 3 bases and 6 bases, in that order; junction bases with no gene match: 7. Per germline, CDR1 SGHAT and CDR2 FQNNGV. CDR3 length equals 14 residues. CDR3 sequence: CASSLDRDFLEQYV. DNA of the CDR3: TGTGCCAGCAGCTTGGACAGGGATTTTCTCGAGCAGTACGTC.

This clonotype was counted many times. The chain couples TRBV7-6 to TRBJ1-1, with no clear D. Trimming removed 2 bases at V and 0 bases at J, with 4 bases between. CDR1 is SGHVS and CDR2 is FNYEAQ in the germline V gene. The CDR3 covers 13 residues. The CDR3, as DNA: TGTGCCAGCAGCTTAAAAGTGAACACTGAAGCTTTCTTT. Its translation: CASSLKVNTEAFF.

The V gene is TRBV7-9, the J gene TRBJ2-3, with TRBD2 as a possible D gene (5 bases). CDR1 and CDR2 from the germline V gene are SEHNR and FQNEAQ (reference sequence). The CDR3 spans 14 residues. The ends were cut back, 4 bases at V and 4 bases at J, with 12 bases in the middle. CDR3 nucleotide sequence: TGTGCCAGCAGCTCCATTGAGGGTCCAGATACGCAGTATTTT. Residues: CASSSIEGPDTQYF.

The chain recombines TRBV20-1 with TRBJ2-3; 7 bases line up with TRBD2. The germline CDR1 and CDR2 sequences are DFQATT and SNEGSKA (reference sequence). The J segment lost 8 bases and the V segment lost 2 bases, leaving 13 bases of the junction unmatched. CDR3 size: 15 residues. The CDR3 protein is CSARLLRLAWSTQYF. DNA for the CDR3: TGCAGTGCTAGACTTCTTCGACTAGCTTGGAGTACGCAGTATTTT.

This clonotype was observed a handful of times. The rearrangement links TRBV15 to TRBJ2-6; 11 positions match TRBD2. From germline, CDR1 is LNHNV and CDR2 YYDKDF (reference sequence). The CDR3 is made up of 22 amino acids. V dropped 0 bases and J dropped 1; count of bases not matched to a gene: 14. In DNA form, the CDR3 reads TGTGCCACCAGCAGAGAGGGATTAGCGGGAGGGCCTAGAAGATCTGGGGCCAACGTCCTGACTTTC. Protein sequence: CATSREGLAGGPRRSGANVLTF.

Many counts were recorded for this clonotype. The rearrangement joins TRBV5-1 to TRBJ1-3; D is uncertain. The CDR3 covers 13 residues. V was pared by 9 bases and J by 4 bases, with 14 bases between. CDR1 is SGHRS and CDR2 is YFSETQ in the germline V gene. The DNA for the CDR3 is TGCGCCATCAATCCTAGCGCGGGAAACACCATATATTTT. Protein sequence: CAINPSAGNTIYF.

This clonotype was observed many times. The chain combines TRBV5-1 with TRBJ2-7; 9 positions match TRBD1. Losses at the gene ends were 4 bases for V and 2 bases for J; bases not matched to a gene: 7. This CDR3 has 15 amino acids. CDR1 is SGHRS, CDR2 YFSETQ, per germline. CDR3 nucleotides: TGCGCCAGCAGCCGGGATGGGACAGGGACCTACGAGCAGTACGTC. It codes for CASSRDGTGTYEQYV.

This chain connects TRBV7-8 to TRBJ2-1, with D hard to call. CDR1 is SGHVS, CDR2 FQNEAQ, per germline. The V end lost 4 bases, the J end lost 0 bases, and 10 bases lay between the germline ends. CDR3 size: 15 residues. CDR3 residues: CASSSKESSYNEQFF. The CDR3 nucleotides read TGTGCCAGCAGCTCCAAGGAGAGCTCCTACAATGAGCAGTTCTTC.

The CDR3 here is CASSTSGKADGELFF. DNA of the CDR3: TGTGCCAGTAGTACTAGCGGGAAAGCGGACGGGGAGCTGTTTTTT. This chain connects TRBV19 to TRBJ2-2, with 9 positions matching TRBD2. The germline gives CDR1 LNHDA, CDR2 SQIVND (reference sequence). The CDR3 sequence is 15 residues long. V gave up 4 bases and J gave up 7 bases; unmatched junction bases: 7.

This clonotype was counted a few times. V and J are TRBV12-3 or TRBV12-4 and TRBJ1-4; TRBD1 agrees at 10 bases. CDR3 length: 16 amino acids. V lost 6 bases, J lost 8 bases, and 12 bases stayed unmatched. CDR3 residues: CASSTTGGLGKEKLFF. In DNA, the CDR3 is TGTGCCAGCAGCACGACAGGGGGCCTTGGGAAGGAAAAACTGTTTTTT.

This clonotype was counted many times. The chain links TRBV5-5 to TRBJ2-2; TRBD1 aligns across 9 bases. The length of the CDR3 is 15 residues. Germline CDR1 reads SGHKS; CDR2 reads YYEKEE (reference sequence). Trimming at V came to 3 bases and at J to 5 bases, leaving 5 bases not matched to a gene. The CDR3 bases are TGTGCCAGCAGCTCCAGGACAGGGGAGACCGGGGAGCTGTTTTTT. Residues: CASSSRTGETGELFF.

Ten or more counts support this clonotype. V and J are TRBV24-1 and TRBJ2-1; D perhaps matches TRBD1 (6 bases). V dropped 4 bases and J dropped 8 bases, with 14 bases sitting between them. The CDR3 contains 14 residues. Germline V gene sequence: CDR1 KGHDR, CDR2 SFDVKD. In nucleotides, the CDR3 is TGTGCCACCAGTGACAATCAGGGGACGGATGAGCAGTTCTTC. It translates to CATSDNQGTDEQFF.